The following is a T cell receptor beta chain sequence with its context. Its antigen is as yet unknown. This sample was included in a study of beta chain features in type 1 diabetes. CD4+ naive, central memory, regulatory and stem cell-like memory subsets were isolated by sorting on CD45RO/CCR7/CD25/CD127/CD95/CD27. Expressed TCRB transcripts were sequenced because the isolated RNA had all been reverse transcribed beforehand. Data came from immunoSEQ multiplex PCR; TCRdb stores just in-frame clones and leaves some out. The profile shows hundreds of thousands of clones, over 9.5% of them singletons. V trimming: 3 bases; J trimming: 8 bases; junction bases outside the gene matches: 8. The CDR3 loop spans 16 amino acids. Germline CDR1 and CDR2: SEHNR and FQNEAQ (reference sequence). Study observations and caveats: TCRB CDR3 length was moderately but significantly reduced in all four CD4+ subsets of Type 1 diabetes patients. Fewer junction insertions and more nucleotide deletions appeared in type 1 diabetes patients.

The V and J genes are TRBV7-9 and TRBJ2-1, with 12 bases lining up with TRBD2. Sample: naive CD4+ T cells from blood. This TCR derives from a woman aged 18-29 years in good health. The CDR3 sequence is CASSFRTSGEGDEQFF. The CDR3 nucleotides read TGTGCCAGCAGCTTCAGGACTAGCGGGGAAGGGGATGAGCAGTTCTTC.